This TCR beta chain derives from a study of shared clonotypes between healthy human individuals. Study results and limitations: The low donor count limited represented genetic and exposure-history diversity.

Notes on this clone: Its specificity is unknown.

Several immunoSEQ 96-well plates shared each subset's DNA, each plate a replicate. Ten immunoSEQ deep assay plates were used by the authors to sequence unsorted PBMC DNA. Data came from immunoSEQ multiplex PCR; TCRdb stores just in-frame clones and leaves some out. The table records about 490,000 clones, 70% to 80% of them present only once. The sequence was obtained from a middle-aged woman in good health. Some clones in this sample may be carry-over from other donors' samples. The sample consisted of PBMCs.

CDR3 sequence (DNA): TGTGCCAGCAGCCCAGAAAGAGCTCAAGAGACCCAGTACTTC. This gives the protein CASSPERAQETQYF. This chain joins TRBV11-2 and TRBJ2-5; no reliable D call. Germline-derived CDR1 and CDR2 are SGHAT and FQNNGV. This CDR3 region has 14 residues. The V and J ends lost 5 bases and 2 bases respectively, with 12 bases between them.